A single sample is the source of the 17 T cell receptor beta chains below, sequenced in a study of cytomegalovirus exposure and HLA in healthy donors. Vbeta (60) and Jbeta (13) primers were used in the PCR. Libraries were prepared by immunoSEQ multiplex PCR; TCRdb keeps only in-frame clonotypes and omits some of them. The sample includes 150,000 to 160,000 clones, about 74% of them seen just once. Specimen: PBMCs. The receptors stem from a woman between 40 and 50 years old in good health and CMV-seronegative.

This clone was seen a few times. The V gene is TRBV10-2, the J gene TRBJ2-3; 10 bases align to TRBD2. Trimming at V came to 4 bases and at J to 2 bases, leaving 3 bases not matched to a gene. The germline CDR1 and CDR2 sequences are WSHSY and SAAADI. The CDR3 loop spans 15 amino acids. CDR3 sequence reads: CASSVSGGPTDTQYF. DNA for the CDR3: TGCGCCAGCAGTGTTAGCGGGGGGCCCACAGATACGCAGTATTTT.

V and J are TRBV7-9 and TRBJ2-4; TRBD2 agrees at 7 bases. J lost 9 bases, V lost 2 bases, and 1 base had no gene match. Germline-derived CDR1 and CDR2 are SEHNR and FQNEAQ (reference sequence). The CDR3 is made up of 12 amino acids. The CDR3 loop reads CASSLWEGIQYF. DNA for the CDR3: TGTGCCAGCAGCTTATGGGAGGGCATTCAGTACTTC.

The rearrangement joins TRBV2 to TRBJ1-5; no clear D gene. The CDR3 consists of 14 residues. Per germline, CDR1 SNHLY and CDR2 FYNNEI. V dropped 7 bases and J dropped 5 bases, with 15 bases sitting between them. CDR3 protein: CASIAGSADQPQHF. The CDR3 region has the DNA TGTGCCAGCATCGCAGGTTCTGCTGATCAGCCCCAGCATTTT.

This rearrangement joins TRBV7-2 to TRBJ2-1; D gene ambiguous. The CDR3 sequence is 14 residues long. CDR1 and CDR2 (germline): SGHTA, FQGNSA. Trimming removed 1 base at V and 7 bases at J, with 11 bases between. CDR3 amino acids: CASSLVARINEQFF. The CDR3, as DNA: TGTGCCAGCAGCTTAGTAGCACGGATTAATGAGCAGTTCTTC.

This clone has more than one count but fewer than ten. V is TRBV6-4 and J is TRBJ1-4; the match to TRBD1 covers 10 bases. V lost 3 bases, J lost 5 bases, and 0 bases stayed unmatched. The length of the CDR3 is 14 residues. Per the germline V gene, CDR1 is MRHNA and CDR2 is SNTAGT. The CDR3 loop is CASSEGQGNEKLFF. The CDR3 DNA follows: TGTGCCAGCAGTGAGGGACAGGGGAATGAAAAACTGTTTTTT.

The chain links TRBV30 to TRBJ1-2; 9 bases fit TRBD1. Unmatched junction bases numbered 5, after V lost 3 bases and J lost 6 bases. Germline CDR1 reads GTSNPN; CDR2 reads SVGIG (reference sequence). The CDR3 length is 13 residues. CDR3 sequence reads: CAWSRDRENGYTF. The DNA for the CDR3 is TGTGCCTGGAGCCGGGACAGGGAGAATGGCTACACCTTC.

The gene calls are TRBV5-1 and TRBJ1-2; possible D gene TRBD1, 5 bases. The V and J ends lost 4 bases and 0 bases respectively, with 13 bases between them. Germline assignment: CDR1 SGHRS and CDR2 YFSETQ. The CDR3 is made up of 15 amino acids. This chain's CDR3 is CASSRRGDSNYGYTF. CDR3 nucleotides: TGCGCCAGCAGCCGCCGGGGGGACTCTAACTATGGCTACACCTTC.

The chain joins TRBV29-1 to TRBJ1-1; D is ambiguous. Germline CDR1 and CDR2: SQVTM and ANQGSEA. The ends were cut back, 7 bases at V and 0 bases at J, with 6 bases in the middle. This CDR3 contains 11 residues. CDR3 coding DNA: TGCAGCGCGGGGTTGAACACTGAAGCTTTCTTT. It translates to CSAGLNTEAFF.

This clone was detected only once. V is TRBV5-1 and J is TRBJ2-7; D might be TRBD2 (5 bases). Germline V gives CDR1 SGHRS, CDR2 YFSETQ. Trimming removed 3 bases at V and 7 bases at J, with 11 bases between. This CDR3 region has 12 residues. DNA of the CDR3: TGCGCCAGCAGCTCGACTATGCGGGAGCAGTACTTC. Its protein is CASSSTMREQYF.

The V gene is TRBV7-2, the J gene TRBJ2-7; 12 bases are shared with TRBD2. The CDR3 has 14 amino acids. Germline loops: CDR1 SGHTA, CDR2 FQGNSA. V gave up 5 bases and J gave up 3 bases; unmatched junction bases: 2. The CDR3 nucleotides are TGTGCCAGCAGCCGGACTAGCGGGAACTACGAGCAGTACTTC. It is translated as CASSRTSGNYEQYF.

The rearrangement links TRBV5-6 to TRBJ1-5; D uncertain. The V and J ends lost 1 base and 9 bases respectively, with 8 bases between them. CDR1 and CDR2 from the germline V gene are SGHDT and YYEEEE. The CDR3 runs 12 residues. The CDR3 DNA is TGTGCCAGCAGCTTGCGACACCGGCCCCAGCATTTT. Translating it yields CASSLRHRPQHF.

This chain joins TRBV7-9 and TRBJ2-7, with 8 positions matching TRBD1. V shed 6 bases and J 0 bases; nucleotides not matched to a gene: 13. The CDR3 is 17 residues long. CDR1 and CDR2 from the germline V gene are SEHNR and FQNEAQ (reference sequence). The CDR3: CASSPPTGTGTSYEQYF. CDR3 coding DNA: TGTGCCAGCAGTCCTCCAACCGGGACAGGAACCTCCTACGAGCAGTACTTC.

The V gene is TRBV29-1, the J gene TRBJ2-1; D ambiguous. The V and J ends lost 3 bases and 7 bases respectively, with 10 bases between them. Germline assignment: CDR1 SQVTM and CDR2 ANQGSEA. This CDR3 has 12 residues. CDR3 nucleotide sequence: TGCAGCGTTGAGGGCAGCCTAAATGAGCAGTTCTTC. This gives the protein CSVEGSLNEQFF.

On this clone: Other DNA sequences in the sample encode the same CDR3. The chain has TRBV4-1 and TRBJ2-7; a possible D gene is TRBD2 (7 bases). The CDR3 consists of 15 residues. Looked up from germline, CDR1 is MGHRA and CDR2 is YSYEKL. V lost 4 bases to trimming and J lost 3 bases, with 16 bases between them. CDR3 DNA: TGCGCCAGCAGCCTCCAAGGGAGGGGGAGCTACGAGCAGTACTTC. It yields the protein CASSLQGRGSYEQYF.

The rearrangement uses TRBV5-1 and TRBJ2-2; weak D call: TRBD1 (6 bases). The CDR3 consists of 15 residues. The V end lost 4 bases, the J end lost 6 bases, and 16 bases lay between the germline ends. Looked up from germline, CDR1 is SGHRS and CDR2 is YFSETQ. Here the CDR3 reads CASSPRQELAGELFF. The CDR3 region has the DNA TGCGCCAGCAGCCCACGACAGGAGTTGGCCGGGGAGCTGTTTTTT.

The genes are TRBV28 and TRBJ1-2; TRBD1 might be the D (6 bases). Germline CDR1 MDHEN, CDR2 SYDVKM. The CDR3 has 11 amino acids. Trimming took 9 bases from V and 8 from J, leaving 13 bases between them. CDR3 protein: CASTGLGGYTF. CDR3 DNA: TGTGCCAGTACAGGGCTGGGCGGCTACACCTTC.

The chain has TRBV7-9 and TRBJ1-6, with 10 bases matching TRBD1. Losses at the gene ends were 6 bases for V and 5 bases for J; bases not matched to a gene: 7. This CDR3 is built from 16 residues. Germline-derived CDR1 and CDR2 are SEHNR and FQNEAQ (reference sequence). The CDR3 loop is CASSRFGQGDNSPLHF. The CDR3 bases are TGTGCCAGCAGTCGCTTCGGACAGGGGGATAATTCACCCCTCCACTTT.